This T cell receptor (beta chain) was captured in a study of cytomegalovirus exposure and HLA in healthy donors (dated by TCRdb to about 2017). Broadly, across the study: In an earlier analysis of roughly 500 of the donors, around 290 Gb of sequence data and just under 120 million unique TCR beta sequences from roughly 200 million T cells were reported. In an earlier analysis of a few hundred of the donors, high-throughput TCR beta sequencing was used to judge whether each TCR beta V gene segment behaved as functional or pseudogenic. Rather than drawing on any new phenotypic data, the later analysis identified candidate immune exposures from TCR beta sequences and the way those sequences occurred across donors. About 300 gigabases of sequencing data and 70 million to 85 million unique TCR sequences were included in an early release covering roughly 700 HLA-typed donors. A later analysis re-examined previously published TCR beta repertoires from several hundred donors and added high-resolution HLA genotyping to investigate patterns of TCR occurrence. To predict cytomegalovirus infection status, the study brought together high-throughput TCR immunosequencing, statistical association of individual TCRs with disease status, and machine learning. A separate validation cohort of 100 to 150 different subjects was used in addition to the 666-subject first cohort. The study aimed to test whether signatures of past pathogen exposure could be identified by cataloging public T cell receptors. Donor age, sex, ethnicity and CMV serostatus were compiled together with the repertoire data. Using immunosequencing, the study profiled T cell repertoires from 666 subjects and related those repertoires to cytomegalovirus serostatus. Of the roughly 400 genotyped donors, 80% to 90% were placed in the genetic ancestry cluster associated with self-reported Caucasian donors. Because of strong linkage in the cohort, five DR-DQ haplotypes were treated as single units for association and clustering. The number of typed donors differed by locus: 629-630 for A, B, C, DRB1 and DQB1; some 500 for DQA1; 600 to 610 for DPA1; and around 470 for DPB1. HLA typing included class I and class II loci at four-digit resolution. Among some 410 genotyped donors of the cohort, an average of approximately 240,000 unique TCR beta nucleotide sequences were sequenced per donor, roughly 18% of them non-productive. A later genetic analysis took genome-wide SNP genotypes for about three fifths of the 666 donors and used that subset as a discovery cohort. All discovery cohort repertoires had been generated on a single sequencing platform. Study-wide conclusions, independent of this receptor: According to a later analysis, parvovirus B19, influenza, CMV and Epstein-Barr virus appeared linked to several top co-occurrence clusters. Only TCR beta chains were sequenced in this cohort, and the absence of alpha or paired-chain data limited detectable features. Presence/absence analyses assumed roughly uniform sequencing depth across donors, an assumption that may not hold. An earlier analysis of some 590 of the donors showed that most TCR beta V segments appeared in productive rearrangements either about 87% or about 30% of the time, which broadly matched IMGT annotations. In a later analysis, about 17,000 TCR beta sequences were associated with specific HLA alleles at a false discovery rate of 0.05. In a later analysis, most CMV-associated TCR beta chains were found to appear HLA-restricted, with HLA associations seemingly driven largely by CMV exposure. Across donors, most TCR sequences were observed very rarely, whereas some public TCRs were present in many individuals. Compared with the roughly 710-donor mean, donors in an Asian-associated ancestry cluster had fewer N-insertions in productive TCRs, according to a later genetic analysis. The classifier was reported to diagnose cytomegalovirus status with high specificity and sensitivity in both the original and validation cohorts. A further reported finding was that TCR beta sequences accurately predicted the HLA-A and HLA-B alleles for most subjects in the first cohort. For the cohort, immune exposure information was limited to CMV serostatus. Because HLA typing was unavailable for some donors at each locus, only the typed subset was used in association tests. The sequencing pipeline was judged likely to have produced a cluster of highly shared sequence variants as a technical artifact. The authors suggested that the approach could potentially be extended to other disease states and immunological phenotypes. Strong co-occurrence of HLA alleles, especially DR and DQ, made assigning TCR associations to individual alleles difficult. In a later analysis, the rate of TCR association differed among HLA loci, with DRB1 alleles having the most associated TCRs and HLA-C alleles having the fewest. Linkage disequilibrium might explain the correlated functional status among segregating V segments, but an unknown experimental factor could not be excluded. In vitro tests confirmed that a few of the cytomegalovirus-associated TCR beta chains recognize cytomegalovirus antigens. The study listed 164 TCR beta chains as associated with cytomegalovirus. A later genetic analysis associated a missense DCLRE1C variant with V-gene and J-gene trimming of TCR beta chains, and an independent cohort replicated the association. Some IMGT-functional V segments, including TRBV6-2 and TRBV6-3, could not be distinguished by the 87-base-pair reads and were therefore excluded. Seventeen rarely observed V segments, including chromosome 9 orphons, were excluded from the earlier analysis of several hundred of the donors because counts were too low. In a later analysis, HLA-associated TCR beta chains showed more clonal expansion and lower generation probabilities than non-associated chains that were equally common.

Library generation was performed with the immunoSEQ multiplex PCR assay. For the multiplex PCR, a mixture combining 60 forward primers for TCR Vbeta segments and 13 reverse primers for TCR Jbeta segments was used. The CDR3 region of rearranged TCR beta genes was amplified from genomic DNA by a multiplex PCR assay. The amplified TCR beta libraries were sequenced on the Illumina HiSeq System as 87-base-pair reads. The paper's data handling went like this. A later analysis tallied tens of millions of unique TCR beta chains across the 640 or so repertoires, and approximately 11 million of those chains were shared by two or more donors. To remove PCR and sequencing errors, raw reads were error-corrected and collapsed into unique sequences using a nearest-neighbor algorithm that merged closely related sequences. Alignment of CDR3 sequences to IMGT reference sequences was used to assign V, D and J gene segments. For a sequence to be retained, at least a six-nucleotide match to both a V gene segment and a J gene segment was required. A rearrangement counted as productive if the CDR3 had no stop codons and remained in frame with V and J, and every other rearrangement counted as non-productive. CDR3 was defined by IMGT convention, running from the second conserved V-encoded cysteine to the conserved J-encoded phenylalanine. The earlier analysis of about 570 of the donors excluded any sequence lacking an unambiguous match to a single V gene segment. In an earlier analysis of almost 600 of the donors, a V segment was called functional when productive rearrangements were above 56.7%, and segregating when the standard deviation between donors exceeded 5%. To diagnose cytomegalovirus status from the catalog of TCR beta chain sequences, a statistical classification framework was built. V and J gene assignment, in a later analysis, came from comparing TCR nucleotide sequences with IMGT/GENE-DB human TR gene sequences. Using the TCRdist pipeline, a later analysis assigned CDR3 sequences along with most-parsimonious VDJ recombination scenarios. A later analysis defined each TCR beta chain by its CDR3 amino acid sequence plus V-gene family, and excluded reads lacking a unique V-gene family. As a way to deal with suspected cross-contamination and a sequencing artifact, a later analysis dropped 450 to 700 nucleotide sequences that were highly shared and had low generation probability. In a later analysis, a clonal expansion index was calculated for each public chain from normalized within-repertoire ranks of inferred template counts. In a later analysis, generation probabilities were computed using a VDJ recombination model fitted to out-of-frame rearrangements, and the results were checked against IGoR. In a later analysis, TCR-TCR, TCR-HLA and TCR-CMV co-occurrence was scored with hypergeometric tests, and a repertoire-size bias correction was applied to TCR pairs. False discovery rates were estimated in a later analysis by permuting HLA or CMV assignments 20 times. In a later analysis, co-occurring TCRs were grouped using DBSCAN, with TCRdist sequence similarity added in when clustering inside HLA-allele-positive subsets. Repertoires with fewer than 30,000 or more than 120,000 public chains, plus five repertoires with anomalous nucleotide sharing, were excluded from co-occurrence clustering. Sourced from immuneACCESS, this table was stored by TCRdb with only in-frame sequences that have V and J called. A share of the clones is absent; for the studies checked, an unresolved V gene accounts for under half, and the remainder has no known explanation. V, J and clone size reflect that table, while D and trimming were determined from the DNA. Across this sample there are about 120,000 clones, with around 75% seen only once. The ten largest clones add up to roughly 3% of the sample.

In total, 666 healthy bone marrow donors made up the cohort. At the time of sampling, all cohort members were nominally healthy, though unrecorded immune exposures were likely present. The donor tested CMV seropositive, placing the donor among the 250 to 350 seropositive members of the cohort. Each donor provided a peripheral blood sample, and peripheral blood mononuclear cells were used for TCR beta sequencing. The Qiagen DNeasy Blood Extraction Kit was used to extract genomic DNA from the blood cell samples. Of note for this clone: Its target antigen remains unknown. There are no base qualities to consult, and no much larger clone falls within one base.

From cysteine to phenylalanine, the CDR3 is 16 amino acids long. Just CDR3 DNA is preserved here, 48 bases in frame from base 1. The germline V gene (reference sequence) specifies GTSNPN as CDR1 and SVGIG as CDR2. Ends trimmed: V by 5 bases, J by 4 bases; bases unmatched to a gene: 13. The clonotype originates from a middle-aged woman in good health and CMV-seropositive. Sequencing input: PBMCs. The chain uses TRBV30 and TRBJ1-4, and TRBD1 matches 7 of the central bases. The nucleotide sequence reads TGTGCCTGGGATACAGGGGCCGCATTGGGTAATGAAAAACTGTTTTTT. Its product reads: CAWDTGAALGNEKLFF.